Listed here are 10 T cell receptor beta chains from one sample, sequenced in a study of CD8 T cells in Susac syndrome. Random hexamers were used to reverse transcribe the RNA input (about 0.5 to 1 ug). TCRdb reprocessed the immunoSEQ multiplex PCR reads with MiXCR, giving one entry per CDR3 protein. The sample has about 150,000 distinct CDR3 sequences; 94% are singletons. Material: CD8+ T cells from PBMCs. All receptors come from a human donor with multiple sclerosis.

This chain links TRBV27 with TRBJ1-1, with D perhaps matching TRBD1 (6 bases). V lost 5 bases, J lost 7 bases, and 17 bases lay in between. Germline values: CDR1 MNHEY, CDR2 SMNVEV (reference sequence). The CDR3 has 14 amino acids. The CDR3 sequence: CASSLRPGTIEAFF. The CDR3, as DNA: TGTGCCAGCAGTCTACGTCCTGGGACAATTGAAGCTTTCTTT.

The chain employs TRBV9 and TRBJ2-3; D uncertain. The ends were cut back, 5 bases at V and 6 bases at J, with 10 bases in the middle. CDR3 length equals 12 residues. Germline loops: CDR1 SGDLS, CDR2 YYNGEE. CDR3 in DNA: TGTGCCAGCAGTGCGACGCGGGATACGCAGTATTTT. Its protein product is CASSATRDTQYF. Combining the CDR3 with reference TRBV9 and TRBJ2-3 gives the whole variable domain DSGVTQTPKHLITATGQRVTLRCSPRSGDLSVYWYQQSLDQGLQFLIQYYNGEERAKGNILERFSAQQFPDLHSELNLSSLELGDSALYFCASSATRDTQYFGPGTRLTVL.

The rearrangement joins TRBV19 to TRBJ1-1; the D is unclear. Trimming removed 8 bases at V and 8 bases at J, with 18 bases between. This CDR3 contains 13 residues. Germline values: CDR1 LNHDA, CDR2 SQIVND (reference sequence). The CDR3 sequence is CASPHRPENEAFF. For the CDR3, the DNA is TGTGCCAGTCCGCATAGGCCAGAAAACGAAGCTTTCTTT.

This clonotype was seen only a few times. This sequence joins TRBV29-1 and TRBJ2-7; perhaps D is TRBD1 or TRBD2 (6 bases each). The germline CDR1 and CDR2 sequences are SQVTM and ANQGSEA. CDR3 size: 13 residues. V shed 3 bases and J shed 2 bases, with 11 bases lying between them. Here the CDR3 DNA reads TGCAGCGTTGATTCCGGGGGCACCTACGAGCAGTACTTC. Encoded protein: CSVDSGGTYEQYF.

This sequence joins TRBV29-1 and TRBJ1-2, with TRBD1 identical over 11 bases. The V gene's germline CDR1 is SQVTM and CDR2 ANQGSEA. The CDR3 consists of 12 residues. Trimming took 5 bases from V and 8 from J; bases not matched to a gene: 4. The CDR3 loop reads CSVPGTGGGYTF. Written as DNA, the CDR3 is TGCAGCGTTCCCGGGACAGGGGGAGGCTACACCTTC.

The chain couples TRBV30 to TRBJ2-1; perhaps TRBD1 as D (6 bases). The CDR3 covers 11 residues. Germline CDR1 and CDR2: GTSNPN and SVGIG (reference sequence). V was cut by 0 bases and J by 13 bases, with 10 bases left in between. The CDR3 is CAWSVNREQFF. In DNA form, the CDR3 reads TGTGCCTGGAGTGTAAACAGGGAACAGTTCTTC.

The chain carries TRBV29-1 and TRBJ2-1; possible D gene TRBD2, 5 bases. Germline CDR1 SQVTM, CDR2 ANQGSEA. The CDR3 runs to 15 residues. Trimming left V 1 base short and J 0 bases short, with 10 bases between. The CDR3 DNA is TGCAGCGTTGAAGGGCGGAGGTTCTCCTACAATGAGCAGTTCTTC. Its translation: CSVEGRRFSYNEQFF.

This rearrangement joins TRBV19 to TRBJ1-5; D call uncertain. This CDR3 contains 14 residues. The V end was cut by 1 base, the J end by 0 bases, with 4 bases between. CDR1 is LNHDA and CDR2 is SQIVND in the germline V gene (reference sequence). CDR3 in DNA: TGTGCCAGTAGTATAGGAGTTAGCAATCAGCCCCAGCATTTT. Translating it yields CASSIGVSNQPQHF.

The rearrangement links TRBV19 to TRBJ2-7, with D unresolved. Germline V CDR1 and CDR2: LNHDA, SQIVND (reference sequence). V was trimmed by 2 bases and J by 0 bases, leaving 8 bases between them. The CDR3 spans 14 residues. Here the CDR3 reads CASSITTDSYEQYF. The CDR3 nucleotides read TGTGCCAGTAGTATAACGACGGACTCCTACGAGCAGTACTTC.

This clonotype was recorded a few times. V usage is TRBV27 and J usage is TRBJ1-5; D is perhaps TRBD1 (6 bases). The V and J ends lost 0 bases and 7 bases respectively, with 10 bases between them. This CDR3 is 14 amino acids long. In germline, CDR1 is MNHEY, CDR2 SMNVEV (reference sequence). DNA for the CDR3: TGTGCCAGCAGTTTATCAGGGGGAGGACAGCCCCAGCATTTT. Amino acids: CASSLSGGGQPQHF.